This T cell receptor (beta chain) was sequenced during a study of blood T cells in healthy people across ages. On the study more broadly: About one barcoded beta molecule was captured per two T cells (by template switching).

Concerning this clonotype: Its target is unknown.

The V gene's germline CDR1 is LGHDT and CDR2 YNNKEL (reference sequence). Trimming removed 2 bases from V and 7 bases from J; junction bases left unmatched: 16. The CDR3 sequence is 17 residues long. A sample-barcoded 5' primer and a J-beta primer mix were used in a second PCR of about 7 to 11 cycles. TCRdb passed the 5' RACE reads through MiXCR, listing each CDR3 protein once. Of about 620,000 distinct CDR3 sequences in the sample, over 40% were seen once. The donors, all healthy, were Caucasians living in Russia, aged about 6 to 95. Points from the study as a whole: TCR beta diversity was tightly associated with the proportion of naive T cells. From one million sequenced T cells, diversity estimates were lower bounds.

Sequenced sample: blood. The clonotype was recovered from a woman older than 75 in good health. The J gene is TRBJ2-7, the V gene TRBV3-1, with 8 nucleotides matching TRBD2. The CDR3 sequence: CASSQSQRRGADDEQYF. CDR3 DNA sequence: TGTGCCAGCAGCCAATCTCAAAGGCGGGGGGCCGACGATGAGCAGTACTTC.